Listed below are T cell receptor beta chains from one sample, sequenced in a study of regulatory T cells in long-lasting Graves disease. TCRdb recomputed calls from the multiplex PCR reads with MiXCR, one row per CDR3 protein. The sample has 530,000 or so distinct CDR3 sequences, roughly 15% seen once. The sample was also linked to a second study, of T cells in Graves' hyperthyroidism and ophthalmopathy.

This material consisted of peripheral blood mononuclear cells (PBMCs), taken at new diagnosis, from a patient treated with antithyroid drugs. The receptors here all came from a man aged 18 to 29 with Graves disease. Each CDR3 is given without its conserved first and last residue.

v_gene,j_gene,CDR3aa
TRBV27,TRBJ1-1,ASSFVSGEAF
TRBV28,TRBJ2-3,ASSRQYPTDTQY
TRBV6-2/TRBV6-3,TRBJ1-1,ASSWTGQTEAF
TRBV19,TRBJ1-5,ASSRTTGGGRNQPQH
TRBV11-2,TRBJ1-6,ASSSQGQSPLH
TRBV7-9,TRBJ2-1,ASSPGTGGEF
TRBV20-1,TRBJ1-1,SAQSRQGPEAF
TRBV27,TRBJ2-1,ASSLRMGPLTDNEQF
TRBV28,TRBJ1-2,ASSFPGASYGYT
TRBV7-2,TRBJ2-1,ASSSRDYSYNEQF
TRBV6-2/TRBV6-3,TRBJ2-1,ASSQTSGATMRQF
TRBV12-3/TRBV12-4,TRBJ2-1,ASSFGTSGDNEQF
TRBV19,TRBJ1-1,ASGRRGGSLEAF
TRBV7-9,TRBJ1-5,ASSLALGRPQH
TRBV12-5,TRBJ2-3,ASGPSGGTDTQY
TRBV2,TRBJ2-2,ASSVATINTGELF
TRBV3-1,TRBJ2-7,ASSQELAGTEQY
TRBV20-1,TRBJ1-3,SAEHRVSGNTIY
TRBV5-1,TRBJ2-5,ASSLQMTGETQY
TRBV4-1,TRBJ2-7,ASSAISAYEQY
TRBV4-1,TRBJ2-1,ASSGTAYNEQF
TRBV27,TRBJ2-7,ASSLVSGTGTYEQY
TRBV20-1,TRBJ2-1,SATDGTTLWDEQF
TRBV6-2/TRBV6-3,TRBJ2-5,ASSYWGGRETQY
TRBV20-1,TRBJ2-7,SVPEAPYEQY
TRBV5-1,TRBJ1-1,ASRGTTFKTEAF
TRBV5-6,TRBJ1-5,ASSVSGGHNQPQH
TRBV10-1,TRBJ2-3,ASSDPSGSGTDTQY
TRBV10-3,TRBJ2-5,AISEGQGTSETQY
TRBV28,TRBJ2-1,ASSPPSGRGNEQF